This paragraph reports one T cell receptor (beta chain). The data were taken from a study of OX40 agonist ivuxolimab in advanced cancers. Study-level information: Each patient was given ivuxolimab into a vein every 2 weeks, at 0.01 to 10 mg/kg. Subjects had a mean age of about 65 years, with a range of 23 to 79; almost 85% were male.

V shed 5 bases and J 2 bases; nucleotides not matched to a gene: 12. The CDR3 covers 17 residues. Germline CDR1 is LNHDA and CDR2 is SQIVND (reference sequence). Sequencing used immunoSEQ multiplex PCR; TCRdb keeps in-frame clones, though not all of them. The data contain roughly 48,000 clones, about 88% of them singletons. The chain recombines TRBV19 with TRBJ1-5; 7 nucleotides align to TRBD1. Sequenced here: CD4+ or CD8+ T cells sorted from blood, sampled in a trial of the OX40 agonist ivuxolimab. The sequence came from an adult with an advanced solid tumor such as melanoma, head and neck, liver or kidney cancer. CDR3 DNA: TGTGCCAGTAGTCCGCGGGAAGGGGGCCGCGGCAATCAGCCCCAGCATTTT. This sequence encodes CASSPREGGRGNQPQHF.